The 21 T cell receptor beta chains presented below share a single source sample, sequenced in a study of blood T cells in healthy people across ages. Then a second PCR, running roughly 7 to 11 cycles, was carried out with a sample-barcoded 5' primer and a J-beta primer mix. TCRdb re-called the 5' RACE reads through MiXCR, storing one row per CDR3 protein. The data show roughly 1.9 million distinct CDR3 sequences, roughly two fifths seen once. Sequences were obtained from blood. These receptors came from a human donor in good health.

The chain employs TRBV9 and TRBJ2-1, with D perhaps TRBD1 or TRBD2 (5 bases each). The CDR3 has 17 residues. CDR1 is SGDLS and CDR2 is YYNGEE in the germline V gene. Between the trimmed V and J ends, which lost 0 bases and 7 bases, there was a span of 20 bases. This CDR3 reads CASSVAGSGPEGNEQFF. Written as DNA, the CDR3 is TGTGCCAGCAGCGTAGCAGGCTCGGGCCCCGAGGGGAATGAGCAGTTCTTC.

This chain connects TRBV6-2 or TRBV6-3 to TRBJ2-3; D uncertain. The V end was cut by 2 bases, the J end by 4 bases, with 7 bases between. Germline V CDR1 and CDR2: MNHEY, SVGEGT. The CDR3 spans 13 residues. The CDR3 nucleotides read TGTGCCAGCAGTTACGGGTTCGCAGATACGCAGTATTTT. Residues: CASSYGFADTQYF.

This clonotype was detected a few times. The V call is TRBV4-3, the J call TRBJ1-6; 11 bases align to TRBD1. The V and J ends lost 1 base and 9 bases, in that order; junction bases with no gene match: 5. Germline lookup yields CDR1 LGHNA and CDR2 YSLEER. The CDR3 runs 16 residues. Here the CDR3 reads CASSQARTGGFSPLHF. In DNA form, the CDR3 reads TGCGCCAGCAGCCAAGCAAGGACAGGGGGCTTTTCACCCCTCCACTTT.

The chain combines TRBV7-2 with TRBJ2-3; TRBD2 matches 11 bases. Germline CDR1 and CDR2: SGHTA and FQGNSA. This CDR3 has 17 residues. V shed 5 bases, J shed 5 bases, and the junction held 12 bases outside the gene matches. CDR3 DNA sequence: TGTGCCAGCAGCCAACGACCCCGAACTAGCGGGGGAGATACGCAGTATTTT. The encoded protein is CASSQRPRTSGGDTQYF.

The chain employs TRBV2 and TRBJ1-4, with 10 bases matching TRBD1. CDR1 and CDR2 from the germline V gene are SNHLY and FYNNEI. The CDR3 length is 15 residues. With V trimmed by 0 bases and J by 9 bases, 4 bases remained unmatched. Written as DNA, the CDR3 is TGTGCCAGCAGTGAAGCAGGACAGGGGGTCCAAAAACTGTTTTTT. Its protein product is CASSEAGQGVQKLFF.

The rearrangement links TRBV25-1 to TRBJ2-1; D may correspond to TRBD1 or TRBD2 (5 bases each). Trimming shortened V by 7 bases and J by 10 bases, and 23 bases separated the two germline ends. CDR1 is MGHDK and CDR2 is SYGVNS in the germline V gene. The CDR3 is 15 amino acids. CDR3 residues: CASTLGTLTKGEQFF. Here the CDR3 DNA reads TGTGCCAGCACCCTGGGGACCCTCACGAAGGGCGAGCAGTTCTTC.

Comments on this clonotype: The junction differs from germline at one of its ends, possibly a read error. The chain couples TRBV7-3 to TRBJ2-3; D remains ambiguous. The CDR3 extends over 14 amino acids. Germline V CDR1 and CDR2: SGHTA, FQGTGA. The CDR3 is CASSLTPGSDAQYF. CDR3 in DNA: TGTGCCAGCAGCTTAACGCCCGGATCAGATGCGCAGTATTTT. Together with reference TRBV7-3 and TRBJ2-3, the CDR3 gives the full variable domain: GAGVSQTPSNKVTEKGKYVELRCDPISGHTALYWYRQSLGQGPEFLIYFQGTGAADDSGLPNDRFFAVRPEGSVSTLKIQRTERGDSAVYLCASSLTPGSDAQYFGPGTRLTVL.

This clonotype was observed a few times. The CDR3 DNA is TGTGCCAGCAGTCGGTCGCGCGAGCAGTACTTC. This gives the protein CASSRSREQYF. The chain couples TRBV6-2 or TRBV6-3 to TRBJ2-7, with no clear D. This CDR3 region has 11 residues. Looked up from germline, CDR1 is MNHEY and CDR2 is SVGEGT. V lost 5 bases, J lost 6 bases, and 8 bases lay in between.

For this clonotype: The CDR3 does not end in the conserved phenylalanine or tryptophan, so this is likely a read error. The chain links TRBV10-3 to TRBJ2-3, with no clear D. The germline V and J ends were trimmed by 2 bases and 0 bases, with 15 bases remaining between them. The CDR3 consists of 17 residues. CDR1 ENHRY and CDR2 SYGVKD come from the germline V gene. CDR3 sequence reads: CAISEVGDLTSTDTQYL. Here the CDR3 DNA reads TGTGCCATCAGTGAGGTGGGCGACCTTACTAGCACAGATACGCAGTATTTG.

CDR3 DNA sequence: TGCAGTGCTAGGGGTGGATCTCCCTACAATGAGCAGTTCTTC. Its protein product is CSARGGSPYNEQFF. This chain connects TRBV20-1 to TRBJ2-1, with no clear D. There are 14 residues in the CDR3. CDR1 and CDR2 (germline): DFQATT, SNEGSKA (reference sequence). V lost 3 bases to trimming and J lost 2 bases, with 11 bases between them.

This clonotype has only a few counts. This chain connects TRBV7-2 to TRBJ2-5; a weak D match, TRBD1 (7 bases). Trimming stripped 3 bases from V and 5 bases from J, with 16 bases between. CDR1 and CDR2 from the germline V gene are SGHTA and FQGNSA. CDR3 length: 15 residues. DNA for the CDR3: TGTGCCAGCAGCTTCCAGGGGGGAGAATGGGAGACCCAGTACTTC. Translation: CASSFQGGEWETQYF. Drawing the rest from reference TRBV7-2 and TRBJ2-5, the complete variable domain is GAGVSQSPSNKVTEKGKDVELRCDPISGHTALYWYRQSLGQGLEFLIYFQGNSAPDKSGLPSDRFSAERTGGSVSTLTIQRTQQEDSAVYLCASSFQGGEWETQYFGPGTRLLVL.

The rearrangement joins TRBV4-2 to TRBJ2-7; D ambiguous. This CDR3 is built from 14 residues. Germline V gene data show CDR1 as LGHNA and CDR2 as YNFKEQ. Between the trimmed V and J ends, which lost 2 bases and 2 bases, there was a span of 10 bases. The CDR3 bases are TGTGCCAGCAGCCAACTGCCGGGCACCTACGAGCAGTACTTC. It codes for CASSQLPGTYEQYF.

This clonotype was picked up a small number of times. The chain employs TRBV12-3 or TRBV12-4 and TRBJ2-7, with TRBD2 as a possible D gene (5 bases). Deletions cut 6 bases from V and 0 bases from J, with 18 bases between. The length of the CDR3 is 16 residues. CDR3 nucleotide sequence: TGTGCCAGCAGCTCCCGTTATTTCGGACTCTCCTACGAGCAGTACTTC. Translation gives CASSSRYFGLSYEQYF.

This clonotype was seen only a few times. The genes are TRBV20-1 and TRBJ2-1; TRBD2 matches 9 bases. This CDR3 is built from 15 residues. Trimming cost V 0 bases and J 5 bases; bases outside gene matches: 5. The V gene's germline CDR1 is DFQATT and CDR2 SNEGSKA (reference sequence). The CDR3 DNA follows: TGCAGTGCTAGAGATCTAGCGGGGAGACACAATGAGCAGTTCTTC. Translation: CSARDLAGRHNEQFF.

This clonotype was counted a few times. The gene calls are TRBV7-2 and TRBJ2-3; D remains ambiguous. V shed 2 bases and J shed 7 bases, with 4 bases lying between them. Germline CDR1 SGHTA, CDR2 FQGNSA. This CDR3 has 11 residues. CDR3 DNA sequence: TGTGCCAGCAGCTTATCCAATACGCAGTATTTT. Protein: CASSLSNTQYF. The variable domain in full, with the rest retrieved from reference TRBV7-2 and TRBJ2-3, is GAGVSQSPSNKVTEKGKDVELRCDPISGHTALYWYRQSLGQGLEFLIYFQGNSAPDKSGLPSDRFSAERTGGSVSTLTIQRTQQEDSAVYLCASSLSNTQYFGPGTRLTVL.

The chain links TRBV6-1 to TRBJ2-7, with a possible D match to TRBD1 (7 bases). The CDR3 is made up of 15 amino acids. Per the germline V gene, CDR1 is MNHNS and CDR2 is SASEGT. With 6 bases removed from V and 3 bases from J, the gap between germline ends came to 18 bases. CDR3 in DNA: TGTGCCAGCAGGGAGGGGGCATCCAACTACTACGAGCAGTACTTC. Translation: CASREGASNYYEQYF.

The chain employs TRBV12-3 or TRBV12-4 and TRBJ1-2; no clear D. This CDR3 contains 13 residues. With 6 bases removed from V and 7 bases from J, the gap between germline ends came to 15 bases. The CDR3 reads CASSPTRGFGYTF. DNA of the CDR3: TGTGCCAGCAGCCCGACCCGGGGTTTTGGCTACACCTTC.

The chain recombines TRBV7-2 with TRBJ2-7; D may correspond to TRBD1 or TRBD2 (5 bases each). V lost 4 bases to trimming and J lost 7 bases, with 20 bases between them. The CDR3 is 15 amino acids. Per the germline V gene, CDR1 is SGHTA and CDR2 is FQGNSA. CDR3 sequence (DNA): TGTGCCAGCAGCTCCCAGAGTGAGGGGTCGGGGGAGCAGTACTTC. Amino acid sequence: CASSSQSEGSGEQYF.

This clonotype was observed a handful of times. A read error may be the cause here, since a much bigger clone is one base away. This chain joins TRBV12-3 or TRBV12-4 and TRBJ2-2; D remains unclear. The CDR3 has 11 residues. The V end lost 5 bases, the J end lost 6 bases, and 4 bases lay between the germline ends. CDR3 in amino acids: CASSHPGELFF. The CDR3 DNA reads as TGTGCCAGCAGTCACCCCGGGGAGCTGTTTTTT.

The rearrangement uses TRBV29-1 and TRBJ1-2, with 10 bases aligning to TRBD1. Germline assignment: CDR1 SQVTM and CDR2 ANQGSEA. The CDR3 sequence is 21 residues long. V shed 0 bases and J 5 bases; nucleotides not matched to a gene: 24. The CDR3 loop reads CSVEDPLAETGGGGRIYGYTF. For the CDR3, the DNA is TGCAGCGTTGAAGATCCGTTGGCGGAGACAGGGGGCGGGGGTCGGATATATGGCTACACCTTC.

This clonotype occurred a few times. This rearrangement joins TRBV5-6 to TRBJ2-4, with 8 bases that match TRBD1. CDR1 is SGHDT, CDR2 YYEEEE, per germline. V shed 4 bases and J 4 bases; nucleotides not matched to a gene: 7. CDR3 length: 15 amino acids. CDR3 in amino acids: CASSLIRDRKNIQYF. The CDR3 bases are TGTGCCAGCAGCCTAATTAGGGACAGGAAAAACATTCAGTACTTC.